One sample yielded the 25 T cell receptor beta chains listed below, sequenced in a study of blood T cells in healthy people across ages. A second PCR, run for roughly 7 to 11 cycles, used a sample-barcoded 5' primer plus a J-beta primer mix. TCRdb analysed the 5' RACE reads with MiXCR anew, one entry per CDR3 protein. The sample holds 1.6 million or so distinct CDR3 sequences, 30% to 35% seen once. Sequenced input: blood. Every receptor here comes from a woman in her thirties in good health.

The chain couples TRBV30 to TRBJ1-6; 7 nucleotides agree with TRBD1. The CDR3 runs to 14 residues. Germline lookup yields CDR1 GTSNPN and CDR2 SVGIG (reference sequence). Trimming took 1 base from V and 10 from J; bases not matched to a gene: 7. The CDR3 spells CAWSATGRRSPLHF. The CDR3 DNA is TGTGCCTGGAGTGCGACAGGGCGGAGATCACCCCTCCACTTT.

This clonotype was detected a few times. The CDR3 DNA is TGCGCCAGCAGCTTCGACGGGGCAGGGATAGGCGAGCAGTACTTC. The encoded protein is CASSFDGAGIGEQYF. The chain recombines TRBV5-1 with TRBJ2-7; D is possibly TRBD1 or TRBD2 (5 bases each). Germline CDR1 and CDR2: SGHRS and YFSETQ. Trimming stripped 2 bases from V and 6 bases from J, with 18 bases between. The CDR3 totals 15 residues.

J is TRBJ2-3 and V is TRBV6-1; D possibly uses TRBD1 or TRBD2 (7 bases each). This CDR3 is 13 amino acids long. The germline gives CDR1 MNHNS, CDR2 SASEGT. The CDR3 DNA sequence: TGTGCAGGGGGGGACAGAGGCACAGATACGCAGTATTTT. Protein sequence: CAGGDRGTDTQYF.

The gene calls are TRBV10-3 and TRBJ2-3; possibly TRBD1 or TRBD2 for D (5 bases each). Germline CDR1 is ENHRY and CDR2 is SYGVKD. V dropped 10 bases and J dropped 5 bases, with 19 bases sitting between them. The CDR3 length is 14 residues. In DNA form, the CDR3 reads TGTGCCACCCTAAGGGGAGTCATTAAAGATACGCAGTATTTT. This sequence encodes CATLRGVIKDTQYF.

The chain joins TRBV30 to TRBJ1-2; D remains unclear. The CDR3 loop spans 16 amino acids. Trimming took 0 bases from V and 2 from J, leaving 16 bases between them. Germline CDR1 and CDR2: GTSNPN and SVGIG (reference sequence). CDR3 residues: CAWSVPRRIYNYGYTF. CDR3 nucleotides: TGTGCCTGGAGTGTACCCCGGCGTATCTACAACTATGGCTACACCTTC.

This clonotype was seen a handful of times. The chain links TRBV14 to TRBJ1-6; 11 bases fit TRBD1. This CDR3 comprises 16 residues. The V gene's germline CDR1 is SGHDN and CDR2 FVKESK. With 4 bases clipped from V and 7 bases from J, the junction kept 6 bases outside the gene matches. Here the CDR3 DNA reads TGTGCCAGCAGCCTCTACCGGGACAGGGGGAATTCACCCCTCCACTTT. Its protein is CASSLYRDRGNSPLHF.

The chain links TRBV7-9 to TRBJ2-7; 9 bases agree with TRBD1. The CDR3 length is 12 residues. CDR1 SEHNR and CDR2 FQNEAQ come from the germline V gene (reference sequence). V was clipped by 6 bases and J by 7 bases; unmatched bases: 4. DNA for the CDR3: TGTGCCAGCAGGAGGACAGGGGAAGAGCAGTACTTC. This sequence encodes CASRRTGEEQYF.

This clonotype came up a few times. This chain joins TRBV20-1 and TRBJ1-4, with no clear D. Germline CDR1 is DFQATT and CDR2 is SNEGSKA (reference sequence). This CDR3 has 16 residues. With 0 bases removed from V and 6 bases from J, the gap between germline ends came to 17 bases. The CDR3 DNA reads TGCAGTGCTAGAGATTTGGACGACGGAGGACATGAAAAACTGTTTTTT. Its protein is CSARDLDDGGHEKLFF.

V usage is TRBV9 and J usage is TRBJ2-5; TRBD2 agrees at 12 bases. Looked up from germline, CDR1 is SGDLS and CDR2 is YYNGEE. This CDR3 comprises 16 residues. V was pared by 4 bases and J by 5 bases, with 9 bases of the junction left unmatched. The CDR3 region is CASSLLTSGSRETQYF. The CDR3 coding sequence is TGTGCCAGCAGCTTACTGACTAGCGGGAGTCGGGAGACCCAGTACTTC. The full variable domain, completed using reference TRBV9 and TRBJ2-5, is DSGVTQTPKHLITATGQRVTLRCSPRSGDLSVYWYQQSLDQGLQFLIQYYNGEERAKGNILERFSAQQFPDLHSELNLSSLELGDSALYFCASSLLTSGSRETQYFGPGTRLLVL.

This clonotype occurred a few times. The gene calls are TRBV20-1 and TRBJ1-5; D is perhaps TRBD1 (5 bases). CDR3 length equals 12 residues. Trimming left V 3 bases short and J 5 bases short, with 8 bases between. Germline V CDR1 and CDR2: DFQATT, SNEGSKA (reference sequence). The CDR3 bases are TGCAGTGCTAGTCTGGGGGATCAGCCCCAGCATTTT. Residues: CSASLGDQPQHF.

The V gene is TRBV28, the J gene TRBJ2-5; possibly TRBD2 for D (6 bases). CDR3 length equals 14 residues. Per germline, CDR1 MDHEN and CDR2 SYDVKM. The ends were cut back, 10 bases at V and 2 bases at J, with 17 bases in the middle. The CDR3 DNA reads TGTGCCATCCGGTCCCGTAGCGGTCAAGAGACCCAGTACTTC. Its protein is CAIRSRSGQETQYF.

The V call is TRBV4-1, the J call TRBJ1-5; D is uncertain. Germline values: CDR1 MGHRA, CDR2 YSYEKL. Trimming took off 0 bases at V and 7 bases at J, with 13 bases between the two ends. CDR3 length: 15 residues. The CDR3 bases are TGCGCCAGCAGCCAAGATGGAGCTCCCTCACAGCCCCAGCATTTT. Translating it yields CASSQDGAPSQPQHF.

On this clonotype: The germline gene is not matched at one end of the junction; a read error may be the cause. The J gene is TRBJ2-6, the V gene TRBV3-1; the D gene is possibly TRBD1 (6 bases). The CDR3 is made up of 18 amino acids. Germline V CDR1 and CDR2: LGHDT, YNNKEL (reference sequence). The CDR3 region has the DNA TGTGCCAGCAGCGGGCTCGGGACACGGGCCTCTGGGGCCAACATCCTGACTTTC. It yields the protein CASSGLGTRASGANILTF.

This clonotype was detected only a few times. V usage is TRBV4-2 and J usage is TRBJ1-1, with a possible D match to TRBD1 (6 bases). V was trimmed by 3 bases and J by 6 bases, leaving 20 bases between them. The CDR3 has 16 amino acids. CDR1 and CDR2 from the germline V gene are LGHNA and YNFKEQ. The CDR3 nucleotides are TGTGCCAGCAGCCAGGATGAGCTCAGGGGACATCCTGAAGCTTTCTTT. It encodes CASSQDELRGHPEAFF.

V usage is TRBV20-1 and J usage is TRBJ2-7, with 11 bases aligning to TRBD1. CDR1 is DFQATT, CDR2 SNEGSKA, per germline (reference sequence). There are 12 residues in the CDR3. CDR3 protein: CRAGQGAYEQYF. In nucleotides, the CDR3 is TGCAGGGCGGGACAGGGGGCCTACGAGCAGTACTTC.

There are a few counts of this clonotype. The rearrangement joins TRBV13 to TRBJ2-7; 9 bases fit TRBD2. Trimming cost V 0 bases and J 0 bases; bases outside gene matches: 3. In germline, CDR1 is PRHDT, CDR2 FYEKMQ (reference sequence). This CDR3 has 16 amino acids. CDR3 residues: CASSLGRLAASYEQYF. The DNA for the CDR3 is TGTGCCAGCAGCTTAGGCCGACTAGCGGCCTCCTACGAGCAGTACTTC.

This clonotype was recorded only once. A much more abundant neighbour one base away suggests this may be a read error. The chain joins TRBV15 to TRBJ2-5; weak D call: TRBD1 (6 bases). The CDR3 sequence is 13 residues long. Germline V gene lookup returns CDR1 LNHNV and CDR2 YYDKDF (reference sequence). The CDR3 loop reads CTTRSPGEETQYF. CDR3 nucleotides: TGTACCACCCGTTCCCCAGGGGAGGAGACCCAGTACTTC.

This clonotype was counted between two and nine times. This chain connects TRBV5-6 to TRBJ2-7; 7 bases fit TRBD2. The J segment lost 2 bases and the V segment lost 0 bases, leaving 14 bases of the junction unmatched. CDR1 and CDR2 (germline): SGHDT, YYEEEE. The CDR3 contains 18 residues. This chain's CDR3 is CASSLAPPLAEGPYEQYF. CDR3 nucleotide sequence: TGTGCCAGCAGCTTGGCCCCCCCTCTAGCGGAGGGGCCCTACGAGCAGTACTTC.

This clonotype was found many times. This chain uses TRBV7-2 with TRBJ2-1; 7 bases line up with TRBD2. V lost 5 bases to trimming and J lost 5 bases; unmatched junction nucleotides: 6. The CDR3 extends over 14 amino acids. CDR1 and CDR2 from the germline V gene are SGHTA and FQGNSA. Here the CDR3 DNA reads TGTGCCAGCAGCCCCCTAGCGGCTAACAATGAGCAGTTCTTC. Translation: CASSPLAANNEQFF.

The chain links TRBV20-1 to TRBJ2-1; perhaps TRBD1 as D (5 bases). The V gene's germline CDR1 is DFQATT and CDR2 SNEGSKA (reference sequence). The CDR3 is 14 amino acids. Trimming stripped 3 bases from V and 5 bases from J, with 14 bases between. DNA for the CDR3: TGCAGTGCTAGGGGGCAGGGATCCAACAATGAGCAGTTCTTC. Residues: CSARGQGSNNEQFF.

This clonotype was counted only a few times. This rearrangement joins TRBV5-1 to TRBJ2-5; a possible D gene is TRBD1 (5 bases). This CDR3 region has 15 residues. The V end was cut by 1 base, the J end by 5 bases, with 15 bases between. Germline V gene sequence: CDR1 SGHRS, CDR2 YFSETQ. Here the CDR3 DNA reads TGCGCCAGCAGCTTGACCCAGGGATCCGGGGAGACCCAGTACTTC. Amino acid sequence: CASSLTQGSGETQYF.

V gene TRBV20-1 combines with J gene TRBJ1-6; D is ambiguous. Trimming left V 5 bases short and J 8 bases short, with 4 bases between. Germline values: CDR1 DFQATT, CDR2 SNEGSKA (reference sequence). The CDR3 covers 10 residues. CDR3 in DNA: TGCAGTGCTCGGGATTCACCCCTCCACTTT. Protein: CSARDSPLHF.

This chain joins TRBV10-2 and TRBJ1-2, with D perhaps matching TRBD1 (5 bases). Looked up from germline, CDR1 is WSHSY and CDR2 is SAAADI. CDR3 length equals 14 residues. The ends were cut back, 0 bases at V and 3 bases at J, with 8 bases in the middle. The DNA for the CDR3 is TGCGCCAGCAGTGAGTCAGGCAGGGACTATGGCTACACCTTC. It is translated as CASSESGRDYGYTF.

Details on this clonotype: This may arise from a read error, as a much more abundant clone is one base away. The chain is built from TRBV7-3 and TRBJ2-1, with D uncertain. Germline V gene lookup returns CDR1 SGHTA and CDR2 FQGTGA. The V end was cut by 0 bases, the J end by 9 bases, with 6 bases between. The CDR3 runs 12 residues. CDR3 residues: CASSLTEVEQFF. In DNA form, the CDR3 reads TGTGCCAGCAGCTTAACAGAGGTTGAGCAGTTCTTC.

The rearrangement joins TRBV7-2 to TRBJ2-3; no firm D call. Germline CDR1 SGHTA, CDR2 FQGNSA. The ends were cut back, 0 bases at V and 6 bases at J, with 7 bases in the middle. CDR3 size: 13 residues. The CDR3 DNA sequence: TGTGCCAGCAGCTTAGCCGACGTGGATACGCAGTATTTT. The encoded protein is CASSLADVDTQYF.